This entry is about one T cell receptor beta chain. Its target is not known. The data stem from a study of cytomegalovirus exposure and HLA in healthy donors. PCR involved 60 Vbeta and 13 Jbeta primers. Using immunoSEQ multiplex PCR, the repertoire was profiled, and TCRdb retains in-frame clones only, with some absent. Of about 200,000 clones in the sample, 70% to 90% are singletons; the top ten hold approximately 0.31%. The CDR3 is made up of 14 amino acids. Trimming cost V 2 bases and J 1 base, with 9 bases left between them. Germline-derived CDR1 and CDR2 are SGHNT and YYREEE (reference sequence). Notes on the study in general: What a later analysis reportedly showed was that an Asian-associated ancestry cluster had fewer N-insertions than the approximately 670-donor mean. In an earlier analysis, productive rearrangement rates for most beta V segments clustered near 87% or 30%. In a later analysis, the majority of CMV-associated beta chains seemingly showed HLA restriction. Among TCR beta chains of equal frequency, HLA-associated ones were more clonally expanded in a later analysis.

This TCR came from a woman in her 30s in good health and CMV-seronegative. Sequenced material: PBMCs. The gene calls are TRBV5-4 and TRBJ1-1; D ambiguous. CDR3 in amino acids: CASSFSSGNTEAFF. The CDR3 bases are TGTGCCAGCAGCTTCTCCAGCGGGAACACTGAAGCTTTCTTT. Full variable domain (outside the CDR3, taken from reference TRBV5-4 and TRBJ1-1): ETGVTQSPTHLIKTRGQQVTLRCSSQSGHNTVSWYQQALGQGPQFIFQYYREEENGRGNFPPRFSGLQFPNYSSELNVNALELDDSALYLCASSFSSGNTEAFFGQGTRLTVV.